This T cell receptor beta chain was recovered during a study of cytomegalovirus exposure and HLA in healthy donors. In germline, CDR1 is SGHVS, CDR2 FQNEAQ. This CDR3 is 14 amino acids long. V trimming: 1 base; J trimming: 4 bases; junction bases outside the gene matches: 0. Whole-study results and caveats: As a later analysis showed, several of the most significant clusters appeared to be linked to common viral pathogens. The authors listed about 170 TCR beta chains as cytomegalovirus-associated.

The PCR was carried out with 60 Vbeta primers and 13 Jbeta primers. Some clones are missing from TCRdb's copy, which holds only in-frame ones; the method was immunoSEQ multiplex PCR. The table has about 92,000 clones, 80% seen once; the top ten hold roughly 2%. In the case of this clone: What it recognizes is unknown.

Sequences were obtained from PBMCs. This chain joins TRBV7-8 and TRBJ1-2; TRBD1 agrees at 10 bases. This clonotype was sampled from a man aged 18 to 35 in good health and CMV-seronegative. The DNA of the CDR3 is TGTGCCAGCAGCTTAGGGGACAGGGGCTATGGCTACACCTTC. It translates to CASSLGDRGYGYTF. Full variable domain (outside the CDR3, taken from reference TRBV7-8 and TRBJ1-2): GAGVSQSPRYKVAKRGQDVALRCDPISGHVSLFWYQQALGQGPEFLTYFQNEAQLDKSGLPSDRFFAERPEGSVSTLKIQRTQQEDSAVYLCASSLGDRGYGYTFGSGTRLTVV.